The clone carrying this T cell receptor (beta chain) showed up just once. Its antigen remains unidentified. The source of the sample is a study of shared clonotypes between healthy human individuals. Turning to the study itself: The plates for each donor numbered three CD4 naive, three CD4 memory, two CD8 naive and one CD8 memory. General observations from the study: Memory subsets had estimated richness that was generally smaller than that of naive subsets. Generation probabilities were higher for clonotypes shared across all four sorted-subset donors than for unshared ones.

CDR1 WSHSY and CDR2 SAAADI come from the germline V gene. The CDR3 covers 12 residues. Trimming left V 1 base short and J 8 bases short, with 8 bases between. Each replicate PCR on the sorted subsets used 200 to 250 ng DNA (about 30,000 T cell genomes). The data were produced by immunoSEQ multiplex PCR, yet TCRdb's version contains in-frame clones alone and is incomplete. The table has over 400,000 clones, 95% to 97% seen once. The sequence derives from a woman aged 25-40 years in good health. Material for sequencing was naive CD4+ T cells sorted from blood. Subset specified: CD45RA+ positively selected. V usage is TRBV10-2 and J usage is TRBJ1-1, with D unresolved. The CDR3 loop reads CASSELPYEAFF. CDR3 DNA: TGCGCCAGCAGTGAGTTACCCTACGAAGCTTTCTTT.